This TCR beta chain emerged from a study of blood T cell repertoires in COVID-19. The CDR3 runs to 15 residues. Trimming pared 3 bases from V and 4 bases from J, leaving 14 bases between. CDR1 is SGDLS and CDR2 is YYNGEE in the germline V gene. Sequenced by immunoSEQ multiplex PCR; TCRdb stores in-frame clones only, minus some. The data show over 400,000 clones, approximately 86% seen once. Living in about two dozen US areas, the participants were between about 18 and 95 years of age. Clinical history as reported by participants underpinned cohort assignment. The clonotype originates from a woman aged 60-75 years who had recovered from COVID-19. Sequencing input: PBMCs or T cells enriched from blood (not recorded which). V gene TRBV9 combines with J gene TRBJ2-1; a possible D gene is TRBD2 (6 bases). CDR3 nucleotide sequence: TGTGCCAGCAGCGGAGCGGGCAGAGCGTACAATGAGCAGTTCTTC. Its protein is CASSGAGRAYNEQFF.